A single sample is the source of the 25 T cell receptor beta chains below, sequenced in a study of vaccination effects on CD4 cells after COVID-19. Sequencing followed a ViraFEST assay step that expanded antigen-specific CD4+ T cells with viral peptide pools. Following 10 days of culture, CD4+ T cells were isolated. This person's SARS-CoV-2 infection, confirmed by PCR, occurred between March and December 2020. Two-dose vaccination with either BNT162b2 or mRNA-1273 was given to the participants. These receptors have no known antigen. Some clones are missing from TCRdb's copy, which holds only in-frame ones; the method was immunoSEQ multiplex PCR. The sample consists of 17,000 or so clones, over 60% of them appearing once. The source was CD4+ T cells from PBMCs cultured with SARS-CoV-2 spike peptides, collected after COVID-19 vaccination. These receptors came from a human donor who had a prior SARS-CoV-2 infection.

This chain links TRBV7-9 with TRBJ2-2, with D perhaps TRBD2 (5 bases). There are 16 residues in the CDR3. Per the germline V gene, CDR1 is SEHNR and CDR2 is FQNEAQ (reference sequence). V gave up 1 base and J gave up 7 bases, with 16 bases separating them. The CDR3 loop is CASSLVRWGDDGELFF. CDR3 bases: TGTGCCAGCAGCTTAGTCCGATGGGGAGATGACGGGGAGCTGTTTTTT.

This chain joins TRBV11-2 and TRBJ1-2; D may be TRBD1 (5 bases). CDR1 and CDR2 from the germline V gene are SGHAT and FQNNGV. V gave up 7 bases and J gave up 7 bases, with 19 bases separating them. This CDR3 has 14 residues. The CDR3: CASTRLRGAGGYTF. DNA of the CDR3: TGTGCCAGCACCAGACTGCGAGGGGCAGGTGGCTACACCTTC. The whole variable domain, remainder taken from reference TRBV11-2 and TRBJ1-2, is EAGVAQSPRYKIIEKRQSVAFWCNPISGHATLYWYQQILGQGPKLLIQFQNNGVVDDSQLPKDRFSAERLKGVDSTLKIQPAKLEDSAVYLCASTRLRGAGGYTFGSGTRLTVV.

The rearrangement links TRBV7-3 to TRBJ2-3; 11 positions match TRBD2. V lost 3 bases, J lost 4 bases, and 3 bases stayed unmatched. The CDR3 loop spans 15 amino acids. The V gene's germline CDR1 is SGHTA and CDR2 FQGTGA. The DNA of the CDR3 is TGTGCCAGCAGCTTTAGCGGGGGGGCCTCAGATACGCAGTATTTT. Its translation is CASSFSGGASDTQYF. The full variable domain, completed using reference TRBV7-3 and TRBJ2-3, is GAGVSQTPSNKVTEKGKYVELRCDPISGHTALYWYRQSLGQGPEFLIYFQGTGAADDSGLPNDRFFAVRPEGSVSTLKIQRTERGDSAVYLCASSFSGGASDTQYFGPGTRLTVL.

The chain recombines TRBV20-1 with TRBJ2-1; 10 positions agree with TRBD1. The trim removed 3 bases at V and 4 bases at J, leaving 6 bases unmatched. The V gene's germline CDR1 is DFQATT and CDR2 SNEGSKA (reference sequence). CDR3 length equals 15 residues. CDR3 DNA: TGCAGTGCTAGTCAACGGGACAGGGGATACAATGAGCAGTTCTTC. This encodes CSASQRDRGYNEQFF.

This chain connects TRBV5-4 to TRBJ2-3, with 12 bases identical to TRBD2. This CDR3 contains 15 residues. J lost 5 bases, V lost 2 bases, and 3 bases had no gene match. From germline, CDR1 is SGHNT and CDR2 YYREEE (reference sequence). The CDR3 spells CASSFPSGGGDTQYF. The CDR3 coding sequence is TGTGCCAGCAGCTTTCCTAGCGGGGGGGGAGATACGCAGTATTTT.

The genes are TRBV11-2 and TRBJ2-1; 10 bases are shared with TRBD2. This CDR3 has 16 amino acids. V was pared by 5 bases and J by 6 bases, with 10 bases of the junction left unmatched. Germline CDR1 reads SGHAT; CDR2 reads FQNNGV. CDR3 sequence: CASSRSERGGRNEQFF. DNA of the CDR3: TGTGCCAGCAGCCGGAGTGAGCGGGGGGGCCGCAATGAGCAGTTCTTC.

The chain links TRBV30 to TRBJ2-5, with unresolved D. V was clipped by 0 bases and J by 5 bases, with 10 bases between them. Germline-derived CDR1 and CDR2 are GTSNPN and SVGIG (reference sequence). This CDR3 contains 13 residues. CDR3 nucleotides: TGTGCCTGGAGTGTCCGGGTCCGGGAGACCCAGTACTTC. It yields the protein CAWSVRVRETQYF.

The chain recombines TRBV6-5 with TRBJ1-1; 7 bases match TRBD1. The CDR3 is 15 residues long. Trimming cost V 6 bases and J 5 bases; bases outside gene matches: 12. Germline assignment: CDR1 MNHEY and CDR2 SVGAGI. The CDR3 DNA is TGTGCCAGCAGGGCGGGACACAGGGGAGTGACTGAAGCTTTCTTT. Its translation: CASRAGHRGVTEAFF.

The V gene is TRBV3-1 (or the pseudogene TRBV3-2), the J gene TRBJ2-7; D unclear. Trimming shortened V by 6 bases and J by 0 bases, and 9 bases separated the two germline ends. The CDR3 covers 13 residues. Per the germline V gene, CDR1 is LGHDT and CDR2 is YNNKEL (reference sequence). CDR3 residues: CASRGPGSYEQYF. DNA of the CDR3: TGTGCCAGCAGAGGCCCTGGCTCCTACGAGCAGTACTTC.

V usage is TRBV5-1 and J usage is TRBJ1-6, with a weak D call TRBD1 (6 bases). The V gene lost 5 bases and the J gene lost 6 bases, with 15 bases spanning the gap. This CDR3 contains 15 residues. Germline V lookup: CDR1 SGHRS, CDR2 YFSETQ. DNA for the CDR3: TGCGCCAGCAGTGTCCAAGGGGGGGGTAATTCACCCCTCCACTTT. This translates into CASSVQGGGNSPLHF. Supplemented by reference TRBV5-1 and TRBJ1-6, the full variable domain reads KAGVTQTPRYLIKTRGQQVTLSCSPISGHRSVSWYQQTPGQGLQFLFEYFSETQRNKGNFPGRFSGRQFSNSRSEMNVSTLELGDSALYLCASSVQGGGNSPLHFGNGTRLTVT.

CDR3 in DNA: TGTGCCAGCAGTTCCGGACAGGGTAGCACAGATACGCAGTATTTT. Translating it yields CASSSGQGSTDTQYF. The gene calls are TRBV2 and TRBJ2-3, with 8 bases that match TRBD1. The CDR3 sequence is 15 residues long. V shed 5 bases, J shed 0 bases, and the junction held 4 bases outside the gene matches. Per the germline V gene, CDR1 is SNHLY and CDR2 is FYNNEI.

The chain couples TRBV10-3 to TRBJ2-1; TRBD2 agrees at 9 bases. The CDR3 is 15 amino acids. Per the germline V gene, CDR1 is ENHRY and CDR2 is SYGVKD. The junction had 14 bases not matched to a gene; V was cut back by 9 bases and J by 8 bases. The CDR3 protein is CAITTGLAQNHEQFF. As DNA, the CDR3 is TGTGCCATAACGACCGGACTAGCGCAAAACCATGAGCAGTTCTTC.

A single count supports this clone. The chain joins TRBV21-1 to TRBJ2-4; the D call in the table, TRBD1, was not verified against the DNA. TRBV21-1 is reported as a pseudogene. The CDR3 is made up of 16 amino acids. CDR3 in amino acids: CASSIIRGTATNIQYF. DNA of the CDR3: TGTGCCAGCAGCATAATTAGGGGGACGGCCACAAACATTCAGTACTTC.

This clone has only a few counts. V and J are TRBV5-8 and TRBJ2-5; 10 positions match TRBD1. From germline, CDR1 is SGHTS and CDR2 YDEGEE. The CDR3 spans 14 residues. V was clipped by 4 bases and J by 1 base; unmatched bases: 1. The DNA for the CDR3 is TGTGCCAGCAGCCGGGACAGGGGCCAAGAGACCCAGTACTTC. Translating gives CASSRDRGQETQYF.

Written as DNA, the CDR3 is TGTGCCAGCAAGTCTAGCGGGGGGGCCTACGAGCAGTACTTC. Encoded protein: CASKSSGGAYEQYF. V usage is TRBV2 and J usage is TRBJ2-7, with 12 bases aligning to TRBD2. The V gene's germline CDR1 is SNHLY and CDR2 FYNNEI. V trimming: 7 bases; J trimming: 2 bases; junction bases outside the gene matches: 3. The CDR3 has 14 amino acids.

The chain is built from TRBV5-1 and TRBJ2-7; 8 bases are a match to TRBD1. Trimming took 3 bases from V and 0 from J; bases not matched to a gene: 5. The CDR3 is 15 residues long. The germline gives CDR1 SGHRS, CDR2 YFSETQ. The CDR3 DNA reads as TGCGCCAGCAGCTGGACAGGGCTAAGCTCCTACGAGCAGTACTTC. It yields the protein CASSWTGLSSYEQYF.

This clone is a singleton in its sample. The chain couples TRBV27 to TRBJ2-7; D not resolved. V was trimmed by 6 bases and J by 0 bases, leaving 12 bases between them. CDR1 MNHEY and CDR2 SMNVEV come from the germline V gene (reference sequence). There are 14 residues in the CDR3. CDR3 protein: CASREVGVSYEQYF. The CDR3 DNA is TGTGCCAGCAGAGAGGTTGGGGTCTCCTACGAGCAGTACTTC.

This chain connects TRBV10-3 to TRBJ2-7; 12 nucleotides align to TRBD2. The CDR3 spans 15 residues. With 5 bases clipped from V and 5 bases from J, the junction kept 7 bases outside the gene matches. Germline V gene sequence: CDR1 ENHRY, CDR2 SYGVKD. The CDR3, as DNA: TGTGCCATCAGTCGGACTAGCGGGAAATTCGACGAGCAGTACTTC. Protein sequence: CAISRTSGKFDEQYF.

This chain links TRBV5-4 with TRBJ1-1; D is perhaps TRBD1 (5 bases). The V gene lost 0 bases and the J gene lost 4 bases, with 13 bases spanning the gap. Looked up from germline, CDR1 is SGHNT and CDR2 is YYREEE (reference sequence). CDR3 length: 15 residues. Here the CDR3 reads CASSLATGRSTEAFF. The CDR3 DNA sequence: TGTGCCAGCAGCTTGGCCACGGGGCGCAGCACTGAAGCTTTCTTT. Filled out from reference TRBV5-4 and TRBJ1-1, the complete variable domain reads ETGVTQSPTHLIKTRGQQVTLRCSSQSGHNTVSWYQQALGQGPQFIFQYYREEENGRGNFPPRFSGLQFPNYSSELNVNALELDDSALYLCASSLATGRSTEAFFGQGTRLTVV.

The chain combines TRBV7-2 with TRBJ2-3; 11 nucleotides line up with TRBD2. CDR3 length: 17 residues. Germline V gene lookup returns CDR1 SGHTA and CDR2 FQGNSA. V trimming: 1 base; J trimming: 2 bases; junction bases outside the gene matches: 5. The CDR3 spells CASSLDTSGGFTDTQYF. The CDR3 coding sequence is TGTGCCAGCAGCTTAGATACTAGCGGGGGATTCACAGATACGCAGTATTTT.

This clone was recorded a few times. V is TRBV19 and J is TRBJ1-2, with TRBD1 matching over 7 bases. V lost 5 bases, J lost 7 bases, and 7 bases stayed unmatched. The CDR3 totals 13 residues. Per the germline V gene, CDR1 is LNHDA and CDR2 is SQIVND (reference sequence). CDR3 nucleotides: TGTGCCAGTAGTCTCCGACAGGGCGGTGGCTACACCTTC. Its protein is CASSLRQGGGYTF.

The V gene is TRBV6-6, the J gene TRBJ1-2; D might be TRBD1 (5 bases). Germline V lookup: CDR1 MNHNY, CDR2 SVGAGI (reference sequence). The CDR3 is 13 residues long. With 6 bases removed from V and 2 bases from J, the gap between germline ends came to 10 bases. CDR3 in amino acids: CASRSQENYGYTF. As DNA, the CDR3 is TGTGCCAGCAGGTCACAGGAAAACTATGGCTACACCTTC.

The V call is TRBV4-2, the J call TRBJ1-5; 8 bases line up with TRBD1. V lost 3 bases and J lost 4; bases outside the gene matches: 8. The germline CDR1 and CDR2 sequences are LGHNA and YNFKEQ. This CDR3 spans 16 amino acids. The CDR3 region has the DNA TGTGCCAGCAGCCAGACCCAGGGGGCTTGGAATCAGCCCCAGCATTTT. Translation gives CASSQTQGAWNQPQHF.

The genes are TRBV18 and TRBJ2-7; D possibly matches TRBD1 or TRBD2 (5 bases each). The germline V gene encodes CDR1 KGHSH and CDR2 LQKENI. The CDR3 sequence is 14 residues long. Trimming removed 3 bases from V and 3 bases from J, with 12 bases in between. For the CDR3, the DNA is TGTGCCAGCTCACCGGGTCGAGGGGACTACGAGCAGTACTTC. Its translation is CASSPGRGDYEQYF.

This chain joins TRBV2 and TRBJ2-1; 9 bases are shared with TRBD2. V lost 5 bases and J lost 0; bases outside the gene matches: 2. CDR3 length: 15 amino acids. From germline, CDR1 is SNHLY and CDR2 FYNNEI. CDR3 region: CASSQLAGSYNEQFF. CDR3 nucleotide sequence: TGTGCCAGCAGTCAACTAGCGGGCTCCTACAATGAGCAGTTCTTC.